The 32 T cell receptor beta chains below were found in one sample sequenced in a study of early T cells in non-severe SARS-CoV-2 infection. One entry per CDR3 protein results from TCRdb running MiXCR on the 5' RACE reads. The sample carries some 100,000 distinct CDR3 sequences, roughly 14% recorded once. Sequencing was done on a sample of whole blood. The receptors derive from an adult who was a healthcare worker with PCR-confirmed SARS-CoV-2 infection or an uninfected control (not recorded which).

This clonotype was detected only a few times. J is TRBJ2-1 and V is TRBV20-1, with D hard to call. CDR1 and CDR2 from the germline V gene are DFQATT and SNEGSKA (reference sequence). CDR3 length: 15 residues. V was shortened by 4 bases and J by 5 bases, with 18 bases between the two germline ends. The CDR3 DNA follows: TGCAGTGCTACCCAGATACAGTATACTCACAATGAGCAGTTCTTC. Residues: CSATQIQYTHNEQFF.

Ten or more counts support this clonotype. The chain has TRBV20-1 and TRBJ2-2; 8 nucleotides match TRBD1. V lost 6 bases to trimming and J lost 2 bases; unmatched junction nucleotides: 5. The germline V gene has CDR1 DFQATT and CDR2 SNEGSKA (reference sequence). The CDR3 totals 14 residues. This CDR3 reads CSAKQGANTGELFF. DNA of the CDR3: TGCAGTGCCAAGCAGGGGGCTAACACCGGGGAGCTGTTTTTT.

The chain uses TRBV15 and TRBJ2-2, with 7 bases identical to TRBD1. Germline loops: CDR1 LNHNV, CDR2 YYDKDF (reference sequence). Trimming removed 0 bases from V and 4 bases from J; junction bases left unmatched: 2. CDR3 size: 15 residues. CDR3 protein: CATSREGQFTGELFF. The CDR3 region has the DNA TGTGCCACCAGCAGAGAGGGACAGTTCACCGGGGAGCTGTTTTTT.

This clonotype was counted a few times. The chain employs TRBV20-1 and TRBJ1-5; TRBD1 matches 7 bases. The CDR3 spans 15 residues. Losses at the gene ends were 1 base for V and 2 bases for J; bases not matched to a gene: 5. Germline V gene lookup returns CDR1 DFQATT and CDR2 SNEGSKA (reference sequence). CDR3 sequence: CSARVPGTGNQPQHF. CDR3 in DNA: TGCAGTGCTAGAGTTCCCGGGACAGGCAATCAGCCCCAGCATTTT.

This clonotype was picked up a small number of times. The rearrangement links TRBV7-9 to TRBJ2-1, with 7 bases identical to TRBD1. With V trimmed by 5 bases and J by 0 bases, 7 bases remained unmatched. Germline V gene lookup returns CDR1 SEHNR and CDR2 FQNEAQ (reference sequence). CDR3 size: 16 residues. The CDR3 DNA is TGTGCCAGCAGCCTGGGACAGCGAAGCTCCTACAATGAGCAGTTCTTC. It is translated as CASSLGQRSSYNEQFF.

In its sample, this clonotype was seen once. The CDR3 loop is CASQQRETETQYF. The CDR3 DNA reads TGTGCCAGCCAGCAGAGGGAGACGGAGACCCAGTACTTC. J is TRBJ2-5 and V is TRBV2, with D possibly TRBD2 on 5 matching bases. The V gene's germline CDR1 is SNHLY and CDR2 FYNNEI. The CDR3 covers 13 residues. V was cut by 8 bases and J by 5 bases, with 15 bases left in between.

This clonotype was counted at least ten times. This rearrangement joins TRBV9 to TRBJ1-6; 8 bases are shared with TRBD1. Germline CDR1 and CDR2: SGDLS and YYNGEE. The CDR3 spans 15 residues. Trimming at V came to 4 bases and at J to 7 bases, leaving 7 bases not matched to a gene. The CDR3 here is CASSSTGTGNSPLHF. Here the CDR3 DNA reads TGTGCCAGCAGCTCCACCGGGACAGGCAATTCACCCCTCCACTTT.

This clonotype was seen more than once but under ten times. CDR3 in DNA: TGTGCCAGCAGAGCCCCTCCGGGACTAGCGGGAGCCATCACAGATACGCAGTATTTT. It translates to CASRAPPGLAGAITDTQYF. J is TRBJ2-3 and V is TRBV2; TRBD2 aligns across 14 bases. This CDR3 region has 19 residues. CDR1 and CDR2 (germline): SNHLY, FYNNEI. With 6 bases clipped from V and 2 bases from J, the junction kept 13 bases outside the gene matches. Using reference TRBV2 and TRBJ2-3 for the parts outside the CDR3, the full variable domain is EPEVTQTPSHQVTQMGQEVILRCVPISNHLYFYWYRQILGQKVEFLVSFYNNEISEKSEIFDDQFSVERPDGSNFTLKIRSTKLEDSAMYFCASRAPPGLAGAITDTQYFGPGTRLTVL.

This clonotype has a handful of counts. The genes are TRBV10-3 and TRBJ2-5; the D gene is possibly TRBD2 (6 bases). Germline V gene data show CDR1 as ENHRY and CDR2 as SYGVKD. Trimming took off 5 bases at V and 1 base at J, with 11 bases between the two ends. The CDR3 spans 14 residues. The CDR3 nucleotides are TGTGCCATCAGTACGACGGGACTCCAAGAGACCCAGTACTTC. Translated: CAISTTGLQETQYF.

Only a few counts were recorded for this clonotype. This sequence joins TRBV7-8 and TRBJ2-5; the match to TRBD2 covers 13 bases. V gave up 5 bases and J gave up 5 bases; unmatched junction bases: 14. The CDR3 is made up of 18 amino acids. In germline, CDR1 is SGHVS, CDR2 FQNEAQ. CDR3 nucleotides: TGTGCCAGCAGCCCGCGGACTAGCGGGGGTATCCTCGAGGAGACCCAGTACTTC. Translation gives CASSPRTSGGILEETQYF.

The chain joins TRBV5-1 to TRBJ2-1; 12 bases are shared with TRBD2. CDR1 and CDR2 (germline): SGHRS, YFSETQ. V lost 2 bases and J lost 0; bases outside the gene matches: 3. The CDR3 loop spans 17 amino acids. The CDR3 bases are TGCGCCAGCAGCTTACTAGCGGGGGGAATCTCCTACAATGAGCAGTTCTTC. This gives the protein CASSLLAGGISYNEQFF.

This clonotype came up a few times. The chain carries TRBV12-3 or TRBV12-4 and TRBJ1-5, with 7 bases that match TRBD1. This CDR3 has 14 residues. Trimming cost V 5 bases and J 5 bases; bases outside gene matches: 6. The CDR3 nucleotides read TGTGCCAGCAGTCAAACAGGGGCGGATCAGCCCCAGCATTTT. Amino acids: CASSQTGADQPQHF.

This CDR3 is CASSLEWTNRGNTIYF. The CDR3 DNA follows: TGTGCCAGCAGCTTAGAGTGGACAAACCGTGGAAACACCATATATTTT. The chain uses TRBV7-6 and TRBJ1-3; perhaps TRBD1 as D (5 bases). The V gene lost 1 base and the J gene lost 3 bases, with 13 bases spanning the gap. The CDR3 is 16 residues long. Germline CDR1 SGHVS, CDR2 FNYEAQ.

V usage is TRBV20-1 and J usage is TRBJ1-2, with unresolved D. This CDR3 has 15 residues. The V and J ends lost 0 bases and 0 bases respectively, with 11 bases between them. Germline CDR1 DFQATT, CDR2 SNEGSKA (reference sequence). The CDR3 sequence: CSARDIESTNYGYTF. DNA of the CDR3: TGCAGTGCTAGAGATATAGAGAGCACTAACTATGGCTACACCTTC.

The rearrangement links TRBV2 to TRBJ2-5; 13 bases map to TRBD2. Trimming cost V 3 bases and J 7 bases; bases outside gene matches: 5. The CDR3 totals 15 residues. Germline CDR1 reads SNHLY; CDR2 reads FYNNEI. The CDR3 region has the DNA TGTGCCAGCAGTGACGGACTAGCGGGGGAAGGGACCCAGTACTTC. Residues: CASSDGLAGEGTQYF.

This clonotype occurred many times. V usage is TRBV11-3 and J usage is TRBJ2-3, with D unclear. V lost 5 bases and J 1 base, leaving 16 bases between the germline ends. The CDR3 spans 16 residues. Germline V gives CDR1 SGHNT, CDR2 YENEEA. CDR3 region: CASSAHPIEGTDTQYF. The CDR3 DNA sequence: TGTGCCAGCAGCGCGCACCCCATCGAGGGCACAGATACGCAGTATTTT.

The rearrangement links TRBV12-3 or TRBV12-4 to TRBJ2-3; TRBD1 or TRBD2 may be the D gene (7 bases each). Trimming took off 6 bases at V and 0 bases at J, with 13 bases between the two ends. The CDR3 is made up of 15 amino acids. DNA of the CDR3: TGTGCCAGCAGCAGGGGGGGGTTAAGCACAGATACGCAGTATTTT. Translation gives CASSRGGLSTDTQYF.

This clonotype appeared a few times. V gene TRBV20-1 combines with J gene TRBJ2-1; D tentatively reads TRBD1 or TRBD2 (5 bases each). V dropped 1 base and J dropped 8 bases, with 24 bases sitting between them. CDR3 length equals 17 residues. The germline gives CDR1 DFQATT, CDR2 SNEGSKA (reference sequence). CDR3 DNA: TGCAGTGCTAGAGTCTACCCGAGGGGCGGTACTTCAGATGAGCAGTTCTTC. Encoded protein: CSARVYPRGGTSDEQFF.

This clonotype was counted between two and nine times. The V and J genes are TRBV7-6 and TRBJ2-5; D is uncertain. The CDR3 is 13 residues long. The V end was cut by 5 bases, the J end by 5 bases, with 12 bases between. CDR1 SGHVS and CDR2 FNYEAQ come from the germline V gene. CDR3 nucleotides: TGTGCCAGCAGCCCCCATCTCAGCGAGACCCAGTACTTC. Protein: CASSPHLSETQYF.

The table lists this clonotype with a few counts. The chain links TRBV2 to TRBJ2-3, with 9 bases identical to TRBD2. V dropped 6 bases and J dropped 1; count of bases not matched to a gene: 5. CDR3 length: 15 amino acids. Germline V gives CDR1 SNHLY, CDR2 FYNNEI. The CDR3 loop reads CASRVRTSGTDTQYF. The CDR3 DNA reads TGTGCCAGCAGGGTCCGGACTAGCGGCACAGATACGCAGTATTTT.

This rearrangement joins TRBV30 to TRBJ1-1; D call uncertain. Germline V gives CDR1 GTSNPN, CDR2 SVGIG (reference sequence). The CDR3 length is 14 residues. Trimming removed 4 bases from V and 3 bases from J, with 15 bases in between. CDR3 in DNA: TGTGCCTGGACGACCCGGAGGGAAGACACTGAAGCTTTCTTT. Its protein product is CAWTTRREDTEAFF.

The chain couples TRBV21-1 to TRBJ2-3. TRBV21-1 is an annotated pseudogene. The CDR3 is 14 amino acids. This chain's CDR3 is CARRGLRLADTQYF. In nucleotides, the CDR3 is TGTGCCAGACGTGGGTTAAGGTTGGCAGATACGCAGTATTTT.

V usage is TRBV19 and J usage is TRBJ2-4; TRBD1 might be the D (6 bases). The CDR3 totals 12 residues. From germline, CDR1 is LNHDA and CDR2 SQIVND (reference sequence). The ends were cut back, 0 bases at V and 15 bases at J, with 12 bases in the middle. The CDR3 DNA reads TGTGCCAGTAGTATAGATGGGGGCGATTTGTACTTC. Its protein product is CASSIDGGDLYF.

The V gene is TRBV28, the J gene TRBJ1-1, with 8 bases lining up with TRBD1. The V and J ends lost 6 bases and 10 bases, in that order; junction bases with no gene match: 7. This CDR3 is built from 12 residues. The germline V gene has CDR1 MDHEN and CDR2 SYDVKM. The CDR3 loop is CASRRDRGRAFF. Written as DNA, the CDR3 is TGTGCCAGCAGACGTGACAGGGGTCGAGCTTTCTTT.

The table lists this clonotype with a few counts. The genes are TRBV20-1 and TRBJ1-1; D perhaps matches TRBD1 (6 bases). CDR1 is DFQATT, CDR2 SNEGSKA, per germline (reference sequence). Trimming cost V 0 bases and J 1 base, with 18 bases left between them. The CDR3 sequence is 17 residues long. The CDR3 reads CSARDQVQGRPNTEAFF. In DNA form, the CDR3 reads TGCAGTGCTAGAGATCAGGTCCAGGGGAGGCCGAACACTGAAGCTTTCTTT.

This clonotype was seen a handful of times. This chain links TRBV6-2 or TRBV6-3 with TRBJ2-2, with D possibly TRBD2 on 6 matching bases. From germline, CDR1 is MNHEY and CDR2 SVGEGT. V gave up 4 bases and J gave up 5 bases, with 14 bases separating them. The CDR3 runs to 15 residues. The CDR3 bases are TGTGCCAGCAGTTCCGGATTTGGGGGGACCGGGGAGCTGTTTTTT. Protein sequence: CASSSGFGGTGELFF.

The V gene is TRBV12-3 or TRBV12-4, the J gene TRBJ1-5; the D gene is possibly TRBD1 (6 bases). This CDR3 spans 17 amino acids. The V and J ends lost 4 bases and 0 bases respectively, with 16 bases between them. This chain's CDR3 is CASSSWTDLYSNQPQHF. CDR3 nucleotides: TGTGCCAGCAGTTCTTGGACAGACCTCTATAGCAATCAGCCCCAGCATTTT.

This clonotype was detected only a few times. CDR3 in DNA: TGTGCCAGCAGCTTAGTGGGACTAGCGGGGGGGGCGGATACGCAGTATTTT. Its protein is CASSLVGLAGGADTQYF. The chain joins TRBV7-2 to TRBJ2-3, with 16 bases matching TRBD2. This CDR3 has 17 amino acids. The ends lost 1 base at V and 6 bases at J; junction bases unmatched: 4. Germline V gene data show CDR1 as SGHTA and CDR2 as FQGNSA.

This clonotype was detected many times. The gene calls are TRBV27 and TRBJ2-3, with TRBD1 matching over 9 bases. The germline V gene has CDR1 MNHEY and CDR2 SMNVEV (reference sequence). Trimming cost V 2 bases and J 3 bases; bases outside gene matches: 12. This CDR3 comprises 18 residues. The DNA of the CDR3 is TGTGCCAGCAGTTTACGGGAGTACCCGACAGGGGGTACAGATACGCAGTATTTT. The encoded protein is CASSLREYPTGGTDTQYF.

In this sample, this clonotype turned up a few times. V gene TRBV4-1 combines with J gene TRBJ1-6; 12 positions agree with TRBD1. Germline V gives CDR1 MGHRA, CDR2 YSYEKL. After removal of 4 bases from V and 7 bases from J, the junction contained 5 bases not matched to a gene. This CDR3 is 16 amino acids long. The CDR3 region has the DNA TGCGCCAGCAGCCTAGGGACAGGGGGCGCGAATTCACCCCTCCACTTT. Protein sequence: CASSLGTGGANSPLHF.

This chain connects TRBV6-2 or TRBV6-3 to TRBJ1-5; the D is unclear. Germline CDR1 reads MNHEY; CDR2 reads SVGEGT. V was trimmed by 4 bases and J by 2 bases, leaving 9 bases between them. The CDR3 contains 14 residues. The CDR3 DNA follows: TGTGCCAGCAGTTTGACCGGGGGCAATCAGCCCCAGCATTTT. Translated: CASSLTGGNQPQHF.

This chain connects TRBV20-1 to TRBJ2-2, with D tentatively TRBD2 (5 bases). Deletions cut 6 bases from V and 1 base from J, with 9 bases between. Germline values: CDR1 DFQATT, CDR2 SNEGSKA (reference sequence). This CDR3 is built from 13 residues. CDR3 in DNA: TGCAGTGCCATCGAGGGGAACACCGGGGAGCTGTTTTTT. It specifies CSAIEGNTGELFF.